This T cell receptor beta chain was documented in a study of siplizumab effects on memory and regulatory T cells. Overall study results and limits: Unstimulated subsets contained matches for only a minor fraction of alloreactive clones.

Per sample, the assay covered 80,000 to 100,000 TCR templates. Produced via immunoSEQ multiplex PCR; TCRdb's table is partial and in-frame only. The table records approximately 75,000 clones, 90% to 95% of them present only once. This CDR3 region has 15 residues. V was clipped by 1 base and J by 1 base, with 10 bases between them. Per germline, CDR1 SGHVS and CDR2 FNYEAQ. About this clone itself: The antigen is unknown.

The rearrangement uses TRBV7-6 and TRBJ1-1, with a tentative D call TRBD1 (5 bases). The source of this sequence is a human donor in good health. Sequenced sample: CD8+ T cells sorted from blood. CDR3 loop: CASSLVGAANTEAFF. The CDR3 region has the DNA TGTGCCAGCAGCTTAGTCGGGGCAGCGAACACTGAAGCTTTCTTT.